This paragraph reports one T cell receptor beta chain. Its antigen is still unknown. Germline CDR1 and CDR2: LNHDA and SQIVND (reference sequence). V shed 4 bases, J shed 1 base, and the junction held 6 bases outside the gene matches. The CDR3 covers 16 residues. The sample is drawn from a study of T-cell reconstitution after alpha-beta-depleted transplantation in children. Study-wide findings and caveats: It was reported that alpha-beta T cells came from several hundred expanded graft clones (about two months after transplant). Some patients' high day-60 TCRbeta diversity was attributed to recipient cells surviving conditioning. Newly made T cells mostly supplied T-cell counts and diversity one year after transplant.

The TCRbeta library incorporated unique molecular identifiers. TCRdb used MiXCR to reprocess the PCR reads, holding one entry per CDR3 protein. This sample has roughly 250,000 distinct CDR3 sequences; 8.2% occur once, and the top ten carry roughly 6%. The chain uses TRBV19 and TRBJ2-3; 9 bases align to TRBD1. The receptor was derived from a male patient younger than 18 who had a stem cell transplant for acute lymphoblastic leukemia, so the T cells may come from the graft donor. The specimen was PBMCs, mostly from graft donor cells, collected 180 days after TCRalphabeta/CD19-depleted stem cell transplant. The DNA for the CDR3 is TGTGCCAGTAGTACGACAGGGGGTAGGGGCACAGATACGCAGTATTTT. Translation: CASSTTGGRGTDTQYF.